One and the same sample provided the 11 T cell receptor beta chains below, sequenced in a study of molecular identifiers for immune sequencing clone quantification. Each CDR3 protein gets one entry after TCRdb re-called the PCR reads with MiXCR. The sample has about 500,000 distinct CDR3 sequences; about a fifth are singletons. The specimen was naive CD8+ T cells from blood, with Jurkat cell RNA spiked in. Subset given: FACS-sorted CD8+CD4-CCR7+CD45RA+ naive T cells. The receptors derive from a human donor in good health. Some libraries in this study had Jurkat cell RNA spiked in.

V gene TRBV6-2 or TRBV6-3 combines with J gene TRBJ1-1; D may be TRBD1 (5 bases). Trimming left V 7 bases short and J 1 base short, with 19 bases between. Germline V gives CDR1 MNHEY, CDR2 SVGEGT. This CDR3 has 16 residues. CDR3 amino acids: CASTISEDTRNTEAFF. CDR3 in DNA: TGTGCCAGCACCATATCCGAGGACACCAGGAACACTGAAGCTTTCTTT.

This clonotype has at least ten counts. This sequence joins TRBV29-1 and TRBJ2-3; D not resolved. V was clipped by 4 bases and J by 4 bases, with 3 bases between them. In germline, CDR1 is SQVTM, CDR2 ANQGSEA. This CDR3 contains 10 residues. CDR3 sequence reads: CSVGADTQYF. In nucleotides, the CDR3 is TGCAGCGTTGGGGCAGATACGCAGTATTTT.

This clonotype occurred a few times. This may arise from a read error, as a much more abundant clone is one base away. V is TRBV5-1 and J is TRBJ1-1, with 7 nucleotides matching TRBD1. Germline lookup yields CDR1 SGHRS and CDR2 YFSETQ. There are 16 residues in the CDR3. CDR3 in amino acids: CASSLGPGQMNIEAFF. CDR3 bases: TGCGCCAGCAGCTTGGGACCGGGACAGATGAACATTGAAGCTTTCTTT.

As regards this clonotype: No conserved phenylalanine or tryptophan ends this CDR3, so it is likely a read error. The gene calls are TRBV7-4 and TRBJ2-3; 8 bases line up with TRBD1. The CDR3 runs 15 residues. Germline loops: CDR1 SGHVT, CDR2 SQSDAQ. The trim removed 1 base at V and 3 bases at J, leaving 3 bases unmatched. CDR3 sequence: CASSLGQGATDTQYV. The CDR3 bases are TGTGCCAGCAGCTTAGGGCAGGGGGCAACAGATACGCAGTATGTT.

The sample holds a few counts of this clonotype. A much bigger clone sits one base away, suggesting this may be a read error. V usage is TRBV7-9 and J usage is TRBJ2-3, with TRBD2 as a possible D gene (5 bases). CDR3 length equals 14 residues. The germline V gene has CDR1 SEHNR and CDR2 FQNEAQ (reference sequence). The CDR3 protein is CASSSDWSTDAQYF. The CDR3 coding sequence is TGTGCCAGCAGCTCGGACTGGAGCACAGATGCGCAGTATTTT.

This clonotype occurred a few times. This rearrangement joins TRBV15 to TRBJ2-5; 9 bases align to TRBD2. The V gene end was trimmed by 0 bases and the J gene end by 4 bases; junction bases not matched to a gene: 12. CDR1 is LNHNV, CDR2 YYDKDF, per germline (reference sequence). The CDR3 has 18 amino acids. The CDR3 DNA sequence: TGTGCCACCAGCAGAGATCCCCCCCTAGCGGGAAGTGCAGAGACCCAGTACTTC. Protein: CATSRDPPLAGSAETQYF.

This clonotype was seen a few times. The CDR3 nucleotides read TGTGCCAGCAGCCAACTACAGACATCTAACTATGGCTACACCTTC. It is translated as CASSQLQTSNYGYTF. The genes are TRBV14 and TRBJ1-2; D not certain. CDR1 and CDR2 from the germline V gene are SGHDN and FVKESK. The length of the CDR3 is 15 residues. Trimming removed 2 bases at V and 0 bases at J, with 10 bases between.

This clonotype was detected many times. This chain uses TRBV25-1 with TRBJ2-5; D gene uncertain. The germline V gene encodes CDR1 MGHDK and CDR2 SYGVNS. The CDR3 length is 13 residues. The ends were cut back, 4 bases at V and 1 base at J, with 7 bases in the middle. CDR3 protein: CASSVAAQETQYF. The CDR3 DNA follows: TGTGCCAGCAGTGTGGCAGCCCAAGAGACCCAGTACTTC.

This clonotype was seen only a few times. V and J are TRBV20-1 and TRBJ2-1; no clear D gene. V was clipped by 5 bases and J by 7 bases, with 12 bases between them. Per the germline V gene, CDR1 is DFQATT and CDR2 is SNEGSKA (reference sequence). This CDR3 is built from 12 residues. The CDR3 DNA sequence: TGCAGTGCTGGAAACCTCGCAAATGAGCAGTTCTTC. Translating it yields CSAGNLANEQFF.

There are many counts of this clonotype. The chain carries TRBV28 and TRBJ2-7, with a possible D match to TRBD2 (7 bases). The CDR3 has 22 residues. Germline-derived CDR1 and CDR2 are MDHEN and SYDVKM. V shed 8 bases and J shed 1 base, with 39 bases lying between them. The CDR3 coding sequence is TGTGCCAGCCCTGGGGTAGGGGGTTCGGCTAGCGGAAAGCCGACCCATTCCTACGAGCAGTACTTC. It specifies CASPGVGGSASGKPTHSYEQYF.

This clonotype was detected a few times. The V call is TRBV20-1, the J call TRBJ2-1; D not resolved. The germline V and J ends were trimmed by 0 bases and 3 bases, with 9 bases remaining between them. The CDR3 length is 14 residues. Germline lookup yields CDR1 DFQATT and CDR2 SNEGSKA (reference sequence). The CDR3, as DNA: TGCAGTGCTAGAGATCGGGCAGACTACAATGAGCAGTTCTTC. This sequence encodes CSARDRADYNEQFF.